This T cell receptor beta chain stems from a study of regulatory T cells in long-lasting Graves disease. This clonotype has a count of ten or more. The antigen is not known. According to the study, TCR beta libraries were built with iRepertoire HTBI primers and CDR3-region Arm-PCR. TCRdb re-called the multiplex PCR reads through MiXCR, storing one row per CDR3 protein. The table shows 350,000 to 400,000 distinct CDR3 sequences, with around 15% occurring only once. Germline CDR1 reads SGHAT; CDR2 reads FQNNGV. The CDR3 is 17 residues long. The V and J ends lost 4 bases and 0 bases respectively, with 13 bases between them. Overall study results and limits: Repertoires from persistent disease leaned toward TRBV28, TRBJ1-2 and TRBJ2-5. Shared public clonotypes totalled about 2,800 in persistent patients, compared with roughly 970 in new patients. Analysis covered peripheral blood alone, not thyroid tissue.

Time point indicated: newly diagnosed GD, antithyroid drugs for less than 3 months. PBMCs provided the RNA from which the TCR library was made. The same sample was also used in a study of T cells in Graves' hyperthyroidism and ophthalmopathy. Turning to that study: Hyperthyroidism, newly diagnosed and lasting under 2 months, affected patients aged 18 to 65.

The V call is TRBV11-2, the J call TRBJ2-6, with D perhaps TRBD1 (6 bases). The sample was peripheral blood mononuclear cells (PBMCs), taken at new diagnosis, from a patient treated with antithyroid drugs. The sequence was collected from a woman younger than 30 with Graves disease. The CDR3 here is CASSSQGGVSGANVLTF. In nucleotides, the CDR3 is TGTGCCAGCAGCTCACAGGGTGGCGTCTCTGGGGCCAACGTCCTGACTTTC.